This T cell receptor beta chain was observed in a study of T cell responses to AZD1222 COVID-19 vaccine. Study-wide results and caveats: At baseline, seropositivity was found in only 6 or 7 AZD1222 recipients. Increases in Spike-specific TCR breadth and depth were seen after two AZD1222 doses.

TCRdb's table, derived via immunoSEQ multiplex PCR, lists solely in-frame clones and lacks some. The sample includes 65,000 to 95,000 clones, 80% of them seen just once. The germline V and J ends were trimmed by 2 bases and 5 bases, with 13 bases remaining between them. The CDR3 contains 14 residues. Per germline, CDR1 SGHVS and CDR2 FQNEAQ. This clone was picked up many times. Its antigen is unknown. The chain employs TRBV7-8 and TRBJ2-7; D call uncertain. This sequence was found in an adult in good health. Source: peripheral blood, taken on day 0 of AZD1222 vaccination. CDR3 protein: CASSLRRIKDEQYF. As DNA, the CDR3 is TGTGCCAGCAGCTTAAGGCGGATTAAGGACGAGCAGTACTTC.